Following are 9 T cell receptor beta chains from one sample sequenced in a study of immune cell composition in non-small cell lung cancer. Method: immunoSEQ multiplex PCR; TCRdb's copy keeps in-frame clones and lacks some. The sample lists roughly 14,000 clones; approximately 81% were seen once. The sequencing sample was made of lung tumor tissue. These receptor sequences come from a human donor with non-small cell lung cancer.

The chain links TRBV7-3 to TRBJ2-3, with 7 bases aligning to TRBD2. Looked up from germline, CDR1 is SGHTA and CDR2 is FQGTGA. The V gene end was trimmed by 2 bases and the J gene end by 0 bases; junction bases not matched to a gene: 5. The CDR3 runs to 16 residues. The CDR3 coding sequence is TGTGCCAGCAGCTTAGAACCTAGCGGTAGCACAGATACGCAGTATTTT. Translated, it gives CASSLEPSGSTDTQYF.

This sequence joins TRBV10-1 and TRBJ1-3; D unclear. Germline V CDR1 and CDR2: WNHNN, SYGVQD (reference sequence). With 8 bases removed from V and 0 bases from J, the gap between germline ends came to 8 bases. The CDR3 extends over 13 amino acids. The CDR3 region has the DNA TGCGCCAGCCGAGACAACTCTGGAAACACCATATATTTT. Its translation: CASRDNSGNTIYF.

This chain uses TRBV28 with TRBJ2-2; D might be TRBD2 (6 bases). The V and J ends lost 7 bases and 5 bases respectively, with 14 bases between them. This CDR3 comprises 14 residues. Per germline, CDR1 MDHEN and CDR2 SYDVKM. The CDR3, as DNA: TGTGCCAGCAAGATTGACGGGGGTACCGGGGAGCTGTTTTTT. Translation: CASKIDGGTGELFF.

This chain uses TRBV7-3 with TRBJ2-1; TRBD2 matches at 9 bases. This CDR3 has 17 amino acids. Germline CDR1 and CDR2: SGHTA and FQGTGA. J lost 10 bases, V lost 5 bases, and 18 bases had no gene match. For the CDR3, the DNA is TGTGCCAGCAGCCCCCTTTCCCGCAGCGGGAGGCAAGGAGAGCAGTTCTTC. This sequence encodes CASSPLSRSGRQGEQFF. The full variable domain, completed using reference TRBV7-3 and TRBJ2-1, is GAGVSQTPSNKVTEKGKYVELRCDPISGHTALYWYRQSLGQGPEFLIYFQGTGAADDSGLPNDRFFAVRPEGSVSTLKIQRTERGDSAVYLCASSPLSRSGRQGEQFFGPGTRLTVL.

The chain links TRBV14 to TRBJ2-3, with D tentatively TRBD1 (5 bases). CDR1 is SGHDN, CDR2 FVKESK, per germline. The CDR3 runs to 15 residues. The V end lost 1 base, the J end lost 6 bases, and 14 bases lay between the germline ends. In nucleotides, the CDR3 is TGTGCCAGCAGCCAAGGGGCAGGGTGGTTGGATACGCAGTATTTT. Its protein product is CASSQGAGWLDTQYF.

This chain uses TRBV11-1 with TRBJ2-1; D remains ambiguous. The CDR3 sequence is 15 residues long. CDR1 is SGHAT and CDR2 is FQDESV in the germline V gene (reference sequence). Trimming left V 4 bases short and J 0 bases short, with 10 bases between. CDR3 in DNA: TGTGCCAGCAGCTCAGGACCAAGCTCCTACAATGAGCAGTTCTTC. This sequence encodes CASSSGPSSYNEQFF.

This clone was observed a single time. The rearrangement links TRBV27 to TRBJ1-5, with TRBD1 as a possible D gene (5 bases). V lost 5 bases, J lost 3 bases, and 14 bases lay in between. This CDR3 contains 15 residues. CDR1 and CDR2 from the germline V gene are MNHEY and SMNVEV (reference sequence). The CDR3 reads CASSPVPGSNQPQHF. CDR3 DNA sequence: TGTGCCAGCAGTCCCGTTCCAGGGTCCAATCAGCCCCAGCATTTT.

The rearrangement joins TRBV28 to TRBJ2-3; 8 bases are shared with TRBD2. The CDR3 is 15 residues long. CDR1 MDHEN and CDR2 SYDVKM come from the germline V gene. V was pared by 2 bases and J by 6 bases, with 7 bases of the junction left unmatched. CDR3 sequence reads: CASSLLDGRGDTQYF. The CDR3 DNA follows: TGTGCCAGCAGTTTACTTGACGGGAGGGGGGATACGCAGTATTTT.

This clone was found a few times. V gene TRBV4-2 combines with J gene TRBJ2-1, with D perhaps assigned TRBD1 or TRBD2 (5 bases each). V was trimmed by 1 base and J by 0 bases, leaving 13 bases between them. There are 17 residues in the CDR3. From germline, CDR1 is LGHNA and CDR2 YNFKEQ. The CDR3 reads CASSQAGRLSSYNEQFF. As DNA, the CDR3 is TGTGCCAGCAGCCAAGCGGGGCGCCTGAGCTCCTACAATGAGCAGTTCTTC.